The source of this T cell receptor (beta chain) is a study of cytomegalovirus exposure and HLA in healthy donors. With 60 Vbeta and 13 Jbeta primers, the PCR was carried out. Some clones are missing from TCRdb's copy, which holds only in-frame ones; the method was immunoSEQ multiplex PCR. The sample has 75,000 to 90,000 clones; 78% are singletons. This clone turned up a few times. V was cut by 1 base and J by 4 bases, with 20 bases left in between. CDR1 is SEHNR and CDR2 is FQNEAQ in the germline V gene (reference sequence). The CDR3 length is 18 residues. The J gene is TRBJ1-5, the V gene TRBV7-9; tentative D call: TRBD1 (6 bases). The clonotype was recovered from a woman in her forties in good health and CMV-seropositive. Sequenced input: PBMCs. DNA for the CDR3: TGTGCCAGCAGCTTAGGAATCGAGGGGGTCCTTTCGAATCAGCCCCAGCATTTT. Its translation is CASSLGIEGVLSNQPQHF.